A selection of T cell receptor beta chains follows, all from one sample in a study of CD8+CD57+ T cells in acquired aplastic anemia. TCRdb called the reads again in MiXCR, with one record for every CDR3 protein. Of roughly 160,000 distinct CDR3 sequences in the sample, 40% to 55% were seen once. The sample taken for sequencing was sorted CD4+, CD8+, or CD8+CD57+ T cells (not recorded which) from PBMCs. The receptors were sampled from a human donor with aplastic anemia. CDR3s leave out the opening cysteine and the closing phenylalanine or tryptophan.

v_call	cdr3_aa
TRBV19	ASSIEGPRRQY
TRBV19	ASSIRGGEAF
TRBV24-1	ATSTGREQF
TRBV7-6	ASSVERTSGGGEQY
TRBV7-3	ASSYDQRDTQY
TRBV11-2	ASSLGPTGWVGGYT
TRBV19	ASSQGRHSPLH
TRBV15	ATSRLQGALSKNIQY
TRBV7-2	ASSAGVGETQY
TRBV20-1	SSRSGLTGQQY
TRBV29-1	SVSLGTGTNQPQH
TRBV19	ASSMDRNTGELF
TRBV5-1	ASSLGQSQGDEQY
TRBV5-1	ASSLDGFSNQPQH
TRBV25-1	ASSEGGAGETQY